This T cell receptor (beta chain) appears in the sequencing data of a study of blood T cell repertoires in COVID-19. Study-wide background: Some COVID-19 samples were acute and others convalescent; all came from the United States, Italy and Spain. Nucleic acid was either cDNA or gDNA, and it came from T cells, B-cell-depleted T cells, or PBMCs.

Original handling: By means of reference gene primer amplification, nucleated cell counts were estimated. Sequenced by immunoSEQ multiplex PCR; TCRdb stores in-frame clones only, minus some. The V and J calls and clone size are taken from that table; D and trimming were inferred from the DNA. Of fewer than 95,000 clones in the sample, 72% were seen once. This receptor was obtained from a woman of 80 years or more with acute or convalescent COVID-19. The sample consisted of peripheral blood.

As DNA, the CDR3 is TGTGCCAGCAGCTCCTCGGGACAGGGAGGGACCCAGTACTTC. Protein product: CASSSSGQGGTQYF. The chain has TRBV7-6 and TRBJ2-5; 9 nucleotides match TRBD1. Per the germline V gene, CDR1 is SGHVS and CDR2 is FNYEAQ. The CDR3 totals 14 residues. V trimming: 4 bases; J trimming: 7 bases; junction bases outside the gene matches: 7.